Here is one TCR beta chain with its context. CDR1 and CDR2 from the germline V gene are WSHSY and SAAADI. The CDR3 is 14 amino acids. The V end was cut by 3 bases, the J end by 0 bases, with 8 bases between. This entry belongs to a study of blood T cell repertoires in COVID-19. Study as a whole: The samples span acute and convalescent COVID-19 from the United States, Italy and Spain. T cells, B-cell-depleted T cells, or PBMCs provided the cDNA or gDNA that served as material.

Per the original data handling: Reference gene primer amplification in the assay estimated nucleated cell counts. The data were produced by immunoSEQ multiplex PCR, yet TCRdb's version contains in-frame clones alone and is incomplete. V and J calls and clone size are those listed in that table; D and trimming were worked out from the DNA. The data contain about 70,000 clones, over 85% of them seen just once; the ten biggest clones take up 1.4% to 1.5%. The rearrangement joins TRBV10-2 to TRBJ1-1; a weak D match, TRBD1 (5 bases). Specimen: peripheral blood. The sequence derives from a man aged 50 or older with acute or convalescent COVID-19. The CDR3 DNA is TGCGCCAGCAGTGACCAGGGTATGAACACTGAAGCTTTCTTT. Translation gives CASSDQGMNTEAFF.